The 5 T cell receptor beta chains below were found in one sample sequenced in a study of T cell responses to AZD1222 COVID-19 vaccine. The assay was immunoSEQ multiplex PCR, and TCRdb's table has in-frame clones only and misses some. Of fewer than 120,000 clones in the sample, around 80% were seen once. Source: peripheral blood, taken on day 0 of AZD1222 vaccination. These receptors were obtained from an adult in good health.

This clone was observed a handful of times. The J gene is TRBJ1-2, the V gene TRBV5-1, with 8 bases aligning to TRBD1. CDR1 SGHRS and CDR2 YFSETQ come from the germline V gene. The junction had 9 bases not matched to a gene; V was cut back by 4 bases and J by 7 bases. The CDR3 has 14 residues. The CDR3 spells CASSSLQGDFGYTF. The DNA of the CDR3 is TGCGCCAGCAGCAGCTTACAGGGGGATTTTGGCTACACCTTC.

The count of this clone is one. The chain links TRBV3-1 (or the pseudogene TRBV3-2) to TRBJ1-1; tentatively, D is TRBD1 (6 bases). CDR3 length: 14 residues. The germline V gene encodes CDR1 LGHDT and CDR2 YNNKEL (reference sequence). Trimming cost V 4 bases and J 5 bases, with 14 bases left between them. The CDR3 spells CASSRRQVGTEAFF. CDR3 nucleotide sequence: TGTGCCAGCAGCCGGAGACAGGTAGGGACTGAAGCTTTCTTT.

This chain connects TRBV4-1 to TRBJ1-5; no reliable D call. V lost 0 bases to trimming and J lost 3 bases, with 9 bases between them. The CDR3 runs 15 residues. Germline lookup yields CDR1 MGHRA and CDR2 YSYEKL. The CDR3 nucleotides read TGCGCCAGCAGCCAAGATGCCCAGAACAATCAGCCCCAGCATTTT. This encodes CASSQDAQNNQPQHF.

The chain joins TRBV12-3 or TRBV12-4 to TRBJ2-5; D is possibly TRBD2 (6 bases). CDR3 size: 13 residues. Trimming cost V 8 bases and J 6 bases, with 16 bases left between them. CDR3 sequence (DNA): TGTGCCAGCGACAGCCCGGGGGAAAAGACCCAGTACTTC. Translation gives CASDSPGEKTQYF.

The chain employs TRBV5-1 and TRBJ2-1; 14 bases are shared with TRBD2. V was clipped by 0 bases and J by 3 bases; unmatched bases: 2. CDR1 and CDR2 (germline): SGHRS, YFSETQ. The CDR3 is made up of 17 amino acids. CDR3 nucleotides: TGCGCCAGCAGCTTGGCCGGGACTAGCGGGAGCTACAATGAGCAGTTCTTC. It translates to CASSLAGTSGSYNEQFF. The whole variable domain, remainder taken from reference TRBV5-1 and TRBJ2-1, is KAGVTQTPRYLIKTRGQQVTLSCSPISGHRSVSWYQQTPGQGLQFLFEYFSETQRNKGNFPGRFSGRQFSNSRSEMNVSTLELGDSALYLCASSLAGTSGSYNEQFFGPGTRLTVL.